Below are 5 T cell receptor beta chains sequenced from a single sample in a study of shared clonotypes between healthy human individuals. CD45RO-negative, CCR7-positively selected cells formed the naive CD8 fraction, excluding terminally differentiated effector memory CD45RA+ cells. Clones were read by immunoSEQ multiplex PCR, and TCRdb kept only the in-frame ones, dropping some. The profile shows around 1.9 million clones, 85% to 95% of them singletons. The specimen was naive CD8+ T cells from PBMCs. The receptors here all came from a man aged 18 to 29 in good health. Some clones in this sample may be carry-over from other donors' samples.

The chain combines TRBV7-9 with TRBJ1-6; 8 bases align to TRBD1. V was pared by 3 bases and J by 9 bases, with 7 bases of the junction left unmatched. The V gene's germline CDR1 is SEHNR and CDR2 FQNEAQ (reference sequence). The CDR3 has 15 residues. Here the CDR3 reads CASSFNRGMSSPLHF. The CDR3 bases are TGTGCCAGCAGCTTTAACAGGGGGATGAGTTCACCCCTCCACTTT.

V usage is TRBV19 and J usage is TRBJ2-7; D unclear. The germline V and J ends were trimmed by 8 bases and 3 bases, with 14 bases remaining between them. The CDR3 loop spans 13 amino acids. Germline V lookup: CDR1 LNHDA, CDR2 SQIVND (reference sequence). DNA for the CDR3: TGTGCCAGTTCGTACACAGTTAACTACGAGCAGTACTTC. Translating it yields CASSYTVNYEQYF.

The J gene is TRBJ2-2, the V gene TRBV6-1; D unresolved. Germline CDR1 MNHNS, CDR2 SASEGT. This CDR3 is 14 amino acids long. Trimming shortened V by 5 bases and J by 5 bases, and 12 bases separated the two germline ends. The CDR3 coding sequence is TGTGCCAGCAGTCTCGGGTTGGGGACCGGGGAGCTGTTTTTT. This gives the protein CASSLGLGTGELFF.

This chain connects TRBV7-8 to TRBJ2-2; weak D call: TRBD2 (6 bases). The CDR3 is 17 amino acids. Per germline, CDR1 SGHVS and CDR2 FQNEAQ. Trimming cost V 1 base and J 3 bases, with 15 bases left between them. DNA of the CDR3: TGTGCCAGCAGCTTAGTAATTTTGGCGGGACACACCGGGGAGCTGTTTTTT. Amino acids: CASSLVILAGHTGELFF.

This clone was detected once. CDR3 in amino acids: CSAKTRDKIYEQYF. For the CDR3, the DNA is TGCAGCGCAAAAACCCGGGACAAGATCTACGAGCAGTACTTC. V usage is TRBV29-1 and J usage is TRBJ2-5; D is perhaps TRBD1 (6 bases). The J call is uncertain, as TRBJ2-7 better fits the DNA end. Germline V gene lookup returns CDR1 SQVTM and CDR2 ANQGSEA. The CDR3 totals 14 residues.